Below, one T cell receptor (beta chain) is given with its context. Its antigen is unknown. The study sampled nominally healthy donors, though unrecorded immune exposures were likely. The sample belongs to a study of cytomegalovirus exposure and HLA in healthy donors. Amplification used 60 Vbeta primers and 13 Jbeta primers. The data were produced by immunoSEQ multiplex PCR, yet TCRdb's version contains in-frame clones alone and is incomplete. The sample table sets out 100,000 to 150,000 clones. Findings and caveats of the study: Reported findings show TCR beta sequences accurately forecast HLA-A and HLA-B alleles in most subjects. Later analysis showed TCR association rates varying by HLA locus, highest for DRB1 and lowest for HLA-C.

The clonotype originates from a man aged 30 to 45 in good health and CMV-seronegative. Sequencing was carried out using PBMCs.

The CDR3 coding sequence is TGTGCCAGTAGTAAGAGGACAGATGAAAAACTGTTTTTT. It translates to CASSKRTDEKLFF. V is TRBV19 and J is TRBJ1-4; possible D gene TRBD1, 6 bases. Germline V gene sequence: CDR1 LNHDA, CDR2 SQIVND (reference sequence). The CDR3 runs 13 residues. Trimming removed 4 bases at V and 6 bases at J, with 9 bases between.